This T cell receptor (beta chain) was captured in a study of cytomegalovirus exposure and HLA in healthy donors. Study outcomes and limitations: The Asian-associated ancestry cluster reportedly had fewer N-insertions than the approximately 690-donor mean in a later analysis. For TCR beta chains, V- and J-gene trimming was later linked to a missense DCLRE1C variant. The records held CMV serostatus as the only immune exposure information.

Primers for the PCR totalled 60 Vbeta and 13 Jbeta. Authors' data handling: Around 11 million of some 80 million unique TCR beta chains were shared, per a later count. Measured with immunoSEQ multiplex PCR; TCRdb has only the in-frame clones, and not every one. The DNA was the basis for D and trimming; V, J and clone size are from that table. This sample has 150,000 or so clones, with 65% to 80% found just once. Germline V gene lookup returns CDR1 SGHTA and CDR2 FQGNSA. V lost 4 bases, J lost 8 bases, and 18 bases lay in between. The CDR3 has 15 amino acids. Notes on this clone: Its antigen is not known.

Sequenced sample: PBMCs. This sequence joins TRBV7-2 and TRBJ2-4; possibly TRBD2 for D (7 bases). The sequence came from a man in his forties or fifties in good health and CMV-seropositive. The CDR3 protein is CASSWGGAARDIQYF. The CDR3 DNA reads as TGTGCCAGCAGCTGGGGGGGGGCGGCGCGGGACATTCAGTACTTC. Full variable domain (rest looked up from reference TRBV7-2 and TRBJ2-4): GAGVSQSPSNKVTEKGKDVELRCDPISGHTALYWYRQSLGQGLEFLIYFQGNSAPDKSGLPSDRFSAERTGGSVSTLTIQRTQQEDSAVYLCASSWGGAARDIQYFGAGTRLSVL.